This is a list of T cell receptor beta chains from one sample in a study of neurological immune-mediated disorders. MiXCR, applied by TCRdb to the 5' RACE reads, yields one record per CDR3 protein. The sample consists of under 90,000 distinct CDR3 sequences, more than 8.5% of them appearing once. The sequenced sample consisted of PBMCs. These receptors were obtained from a man aged 25-45 years in good health. Each CDR3 is given with its conserved first and last residue. Fields, in order: clone size, D gene, V gene, CDR3 length, J gene, CDR3 protein, CDR3 DNA. D genes are given only for firm matches. A clone size is listed for some rows: how often the clone was seen (once, few, many), or a class if it is expanded.

>many|-|TRBV20-1|15|TRBJ2-3
CSARDSGEGADTQYF
TGCAGTGCTAGAGATAGCGGAGAGGGTGCAGATACGCAGTATTTT
>many|-|TRBV5-6|13|TRBJ1-1
CASSLKGGSEAFF
TGTGCCAGCAGCTTGAAAGGGGGGAGTGAAGCTTTCTTT
>many|TRBD1|TRBV20-1|15|TRBJ2-3
CSARVGTGRTDTQYF
TGCAGTGCTAGAGTCGGGACAGGGCGAACAGATACGCAGTATTTT
>many|TRBD2|TRBV12-3/TRBV12-4|14|TRBJ2-7
CASTIVAGAGEQYF
TGTGCCAGCACCATTGTGGCGGGAGCCGGCGAGCAGTACTTC
>many|-|TRBV20-1|10|TRBJ2-1
CSAFQVGQFF
TGCAGTGCCTTTCAAGTGGGGCAGTTCTTC
>many|TRBD2|TRBV7-9|15|TRBJ2-7
CASRPSGGSSYEQYF
TGTGCCAGCAGGCCGTCTGGCGGGAGCTCCTACGAGCAGTACTTC
>many|-|TRBV5-1|14|TRBJ2-7
CASSLGGNSYEQYF
TGCGCCAGCAGCTTGGGGGGCAACTCCTACGAGCAGTACTTC
>many|TRBD2|TRBV10-3|18|TRBJ2-1
CAISRGLAGGSSYNEQFF
TGTGCCATCAGTAGGGGACTAGCGGGAGGTAGCTCCTACAATGAGCAGTTCTTC
>few|-|TRBV21-1|13|TRBJ2-5
CASIGQGQETQYF
TGTGCCAGCATCGGACAGGGCCAAGAGACCCAGTACTTC
>many|-|TRBV7-6|12|TRBJ1-1
CASGGGNTEAFF
TGTGCCAGCGGCGGTGGGAACACTGAAGCTTTCTTT
>many|-|TRBV10-3|13|TRBJ2-5
CAISESQQETQYF
TGTGCCATCAGTGAGTCACAACAAGAGACCCAGTACTTC
>many|-|TRBV25-1|11|TRBJ2-1
CASSASNEQFF
TGTGCCAGCAGTGCGAGCAATGAGCAGTTCTTC
>many|TRBD2|TRBV12-3/TRBV12-4|17|TRBJ2-1
CASRGTSGSAGRGEQFF
TGTGCCAGCAGAGGGACTAGCGGGAGCGCCGGTCGGGGTGAGCAGTTCTTC
>many|-|TRBV7-6|14|TRBJ2-5
CASTPGTRQETQYF
TGTGCCAGCACCCCAGGGACTCGACAAGAGACCCAGTACTTC
>few|-|TRBV12-3/TRBV12-4|15|TRBJ2-7
CASSLGTAISYEQYF
TGTGCCAGCAGTTTAGGGACCGCCATCTCCTACGAGCAGTACTTC
>many|-|TRBV20-1|13|TRBJ2-5
CSYAGTDKETQYF
TGCAGCTACGCCGGGACCGACAAAGAGACCCAGTACTTC
>many|-|TRBV3-1|14|TRBJ1-2
CASSPRGTGYGYTF
TGTGCCAGCAGCCCACGGGGTACGGGGTATGGCTACACCTTC
>many|-|TRBV5-6|13|TRBJ1-1
CASSLEGLGEAFF
TGTGCCAGCAGCTTGGAGGGGCTCGGTGAAGCTTTCTTT
>many|-|TRBV27|13|TRBJ2-7
CASSLRRSYEQYF
TGTGCCAGCAGTTTACGTCGTAGCTACGAGCAGTACTTC
>many|-|TRBV5-4|11|TRBJ2-5
CASSFLETQYF
TGTGCCAGCAGCTTCCTAGAGACCCAGTACTTC
>many|-|TRBV27|13|TRBJ2-7
CASSLSKTYEQYF
TGTGCCAGCAGCCTATCTAAGACCTACGAGCAGTACTTC
>many|-|TRBV7-2|15|TRBJ2-5
CASSLASTGQETQYF
TGTGCCAGCAGCTTAGCTTCGACAGGCCAAGAGACCCAGTACTTC
>few|-|TRBV20-1|17|TRBJ2-6
CSAREPRRFSGANVLTF
TGCAGTGCTAGAGAGCCCAGAAGGTTCTCTGGGGCCAACGTCCTGACTTTC
>many|-|TRBV12-3/TRBV12-4|15|TRBJ2-7
CASSKRESSSYEQYF
TGTGCCAGCAGTAAACGGGAGTCCAGCTCCTACGAGCAGTACTTC
>-|TRBD1|TRBV11-1|12|TRBJ2-7
CASSWTGTEQYF
TGTGCCAGCAGCTGGACAGGGACCGAGCAGTACTTC
>many|TRBD2|TRBV6-5|15|TRBJ2-1
CASSYGTSGSVEQFF
TGTGCCAGCAGTTACGGGACTAGCGGAAGTGTTGAGCAGTTCTTC
>many|-|TRBV12-3/TRBV12-4|14|TRBJ1-5
CASSPQGRDQPQHF
TGTGCCAGCAGTCCCCAAGGGAGGGATCAGCCCCAGCATTTT
>few|TRBD1|TRBV6-5|15|TRBJ2-7
CASSTRDRGPYEQYF
TGTGCCAGCAGTACCCGGGACAGGGGCCCCTACGAGCAGTACTTC
>many|-|TRBV28|17|TRBJ2-1
CASSPLGGGGSYNEQFF
TGTGCCAGCAGTCCCCTGGGCGGAGGGGGCTCCTACAATGAGCAGTTCTTC
>many|-|TRBV20-1|13|TRBJ1-4
CSARRGSNEKLFF
TGCAGTGCTAGACGTGGCAGTAATGAAAAACTGTTTTTT
>many|-|TRBV27|14|TRBJ1-5
CASRPRGVDQPQHF
TGTGCCAGCAGGCCCCGGGGCGTAGATCAGCCCCAGCATTTT
>many|-|TRBV5-1|15|TRBJ1-2
CASSLEALSNYGYTF
TGCGCCAGCAGCTTGGAAGCTCTTTCTAACTATGGCTACACCTTC
>many|-|TRBV7-8|12|TRBJ1-4
CASSLVAEKLFF
TGTGCCAGCAGCTTAGTGGCTGAAAAACTGTTTTTT
>many|-|TRBV21-1|16|TRBJ2-5
CASRGALAGSQETQYF
TGTGCCAGCAGAGGGGCGCTAGCGGGTTCTCAAGAGACCCAGTACTTC
>-|-|TRBV20-1|12|TRBJ2-1
CSARQTFNEQFF
TGCAGTGCACGACAGACCTTCAATGAGCAGTTCTTC
>many|-|TRBV7-2|16|TRBJ2-3
CASSPQSGVRTDTQYF
TGTGCCAGCAGCCCGCAATCAGGCGTTCGAACAGATACGCAGTATTTT
>many|TRBD2|TRBV14|14|TRBJ2-1
CASSQESRWGGLFF
TGTGCCAGCAGCCAAGAATCGAGGTGGGGGGGACTGTTCTTC
>many|TRBD1|TRBV5-4|16|TRBJ2-3
CASSLGDRVFTDTQYF
TGTGCCAGCAGCTTGGGGGACAGGGTTTTCACAGATACGCAGTATTTT
>many|TRBD1|TRBV28|15|TRBJ1-2
CASSLPRGLNYGYTF
TGTGCCAGCAGTTTACCCAGGGGGCTGAACTATGGCTACACCTTC
>many|-|TRBV5-1|15|TRBJ1-2
CASSLAWRLGYGYTF
TGCGCCAGCAGCTTGGCCTGGAGACTGGGCTATGGCTACACCTTC
>many|TRBD2|TRBV20-1|17|TRBJ2-1
CSANPSGGRAPTDEQFF
TGCAGTGCTAACCCTTCGGGCGGGAGGGCCCCCACCGATGAGCAGTTCTTC
>-|-|TRBV5-1|12|TRBJ2-7
CARSEGRYEQYF
TGCGCCAGAAGTGAGGGGCGATACGAGCAGTACTTC
>-|-|TRBV20-1|13|TRBJ2-5
CSANPQPGETQYF
TGCAGTGCTAACCCACAGCCCGGGGAGACCCAGTACTTC
>many|-|TRBV9|14|TRBJ1-3
CASSLGGTGNTIYF
TGTGCCAGCAGCCTCGGGGGAACTGGAAACACCATATATTTT
>many|-|TRBV4-2|14|TRBJ2-7
CASSDPTGDDEQYF
TGTGCCAGCAGCGATCCTACAGGAGACGACGAGCAGTACTTC
>few|-|TRBV4-1|19|TRBJ2-3
CASSQAHGGKGPSTDTQYF
TGCGCCAGCAGCCAAGCTCATGGGGGAAAGGGACCTAGCACAGATACGCAGTATTTT
>many|-|TRBV20-1|13|TRBJ2-4
CSATEPSLDIQYF
TGCAGTGCTACTGAGCCTAGTCTCGACATTCAGTACTTC